The present T cell receptor (beta chain) was sequenced within a study of spatial heterogeneity in lung cancer. Background on the study: Detection consistently yielded more beta chains than alpha chains.

After removal of 4 bases from V and 0 bases from J, the junction contained 6 bases not matched to a gene. The CDR3 sequence is 16 residues long. Germline V gene sequence: CDR1 SGDLS, CDR2 YYNGEE. As to time point: sample taken at primary tumor resection. TCRdb re-derived calls from the 5' RACE reads in MiXCR, one entry per CDR3 protein. The table records about 13,000 distinct CDR3 sequences, about 3.2% of them present only once. Whole-study results and caveats: Counts of expanded alpha and beta TCRs within tumors tracked the tumor nonsynonymous mutation count.

A word on this clonotype: Its antigen is unknown.

Here the sequenced sample was lung tumor tissue, taken at surgery. This sequence originates from a male donor with early-stage non-small cell lung cancer. The J gene is TRBJ1-3, the V gene TRBV9; 8 bases line up with TRBD1. Here the CDR3 DNA reads TGTGCCAGCAGCCCAGACAGGGGTGCCTCTGGAAACACCATATATTTT. Translation: CASSPDRGASGNTIYF.